Listed here are 16 T cell receptor beta chains from one sample, sequenced in a study of cytomegalovirus exposure and HLA in healthy donors. This PCR relied on a set of 60 Vbeta primers and 13 Jbeta primers. Here immunoSEQ multiplex PCR was the method, and the copy in TCRdb shows in-frame clones only, minus some. Its clone listing holds about 54,000 clones. Sequencing was performed on PBMCs. All receptors come from a woman in her 40s in good health and CMV-seronegative.

The chain is built from TRBV7-9 and TRBJ1-4; D is unclear. Per germline, CDR1 SEHNR and CDR2 FQNEAQ (reference sequence). The CDR3 consists of 16 residues. V shed 1 base and J shed 0 bases, with 9 bases lying between them. This CDR3 reads CASSLDGAATNEKLFF. CDR3 nucleotide sequence: TGTGCCAGCAGCTTAGACGGAGCCGCAACTAATGAAAAACTGTTTTTT. The whole variable domain, filled in from reference TRBV7-9 and TRBJ1-4, reads DTGVSQNPRHKITKRGQNVTFRCDPISEHNRLYWYRQTLGQGPEFLTYFQNEAQLEKSRLLSDRFSAERPKGSFSTLEIQRTEQGDSAMYLCASSLDGAATNEKLFFGSGTQLSVL.

This chain joins TRBV7-3 and TRBJ2-5; a weak D match, TRBD2 (6 bases). Trimming removed 5 bases at V and 1 base at J, with 14 bases between. Germline values: CDR1 SGHTA, CDR2 FQGTGA. The CDR3 length is 15 residues. The CDR3 DNA follows: TGTGCCAGCAGCCCCTTGGCGGGGACCCAAGAGACCCAGTACTTC. Protein product: CASSPLAGTQETQYF.

Note on this clone: Mismatch with germline at one junction end may stem from a read error. The chain is built from TRBV10-2 and TRBJ2-5; possible D gene TRBD2, 5 bases. The germline CDR1 and CDR2 sequences are WSHSY and SAAADI. CDR3 length: 14 amino acids. CDR3 nucleotides: TGCGCCAGCAGTGTGCGAAGCGTGGGAGAGAACCAGTACTTC. Amino acids: CASSVRSVGENQYF.

The gene calls are TRBV7-9 and TRBJ1-2; 8 positions match TRBD1. V lost 4 bases and J lost 0; bases outside the gene matches: 16. Germline CDR1 reads SEHNR; CDR2 reads FQNEAQ (reference sequence). The length of the CDR3 is 19 residues. CDR3 sequence (DNA): TGTGCCAGCAGCTCCACCCCGGACAGGGAGGACGGTGCTAACTATGGCTACACCTTC. Translated: CASSSTPDREDGANYGYTF. Full variable domain (rest looked up from reference TRBV7-9 and TRBJ1-2): DTGVSQNPRHKITKRGQNVTFRCDPISEHNRLYWYRQTLGQGPEFLTYFQNEAQLEKSRLLSDRFSAERPKGSFSTLEIQRTEQGDSAMYLCASSSTPDREDGANYGYTFGSGTRLTVV.

The chain employs TRBV18 and TRBJ2-1; a possible D gene is TRBD1 (5 bases). This CDR3 has 14 amino acids. Trimming pared 6 bases from V and 8 bases from J, leaving 17 bases between. From germline, CDR1 is KGHSH and CDR2 LQKENI. The CDR3 spells CASSPFGAGDEQFF. The CDR3 DNA reads as TGTGCCAGCTCCCCCTTTGGGGCCGGCGATGAGCAGTTCTTC.

J is TRBJ1-5 and V is TRBV7-8; D call uncertain. CDR1 SGHVS and CDR2 FQNEAQ come from the germline V gene. V lost 1 base, J lost 8 bases, and 9 bases lay in between. CDR3 length equals 13 residues. CDR3 amino acids: CASSLGVDEPQHF. The CDR3 nucleotides read TGTGCCAGCAGCTTAGGTGTAGATGAGCCCCAGCATTTT.

The chain recombines TRBV7-9 with TRBJ2-1, with 9 bases aligning to TRBD2. The V gene's germline CDR1 is SEHNR and CDR2 FQNEAQ (reference sequence). With V trimmed by 5 bases and J by 9 bases, 2 bases remained unmatched. This CDR3 is built from 12 residues. CDR3 bases: TGTGCCAGCAGCCCGACTAGCGGTGAGCAGTTCTTC. Translating it yields CASSPTSGEQFF.

The chain recombines TRBV19 with TRBJ1-4, with TRBD1 as a possible D gene (6 bases). Between the trimmed V and J ends, which lost 3 bases and 6 bases, there was a span of 23 bases. From germline, CDR1 is LNHDA and CDR2 SQIVND (reference sequence). This CDR3 comprises 18 residues. The CDR3 DNA is TGTGCCAGTAGTATCCTCGCGGGGGCGAACCTTGGGGATGAAAAACTGTTTTTT. Encoded protein: CASSILAGANLGDEKLFF.

The genes are TRBV7-9 and TRBJ2-7; D gene ambiguous. The CDR3 spans 12 residues. Trimming removed 4 bases at V and 4 bases at J, with 8 bases between. Germline CDR1 is SEHNR and CDR2 is FQNEAQ (reference sequence). The CDR3 is CASSSLDYEQYF. In nucleotides, the CDR3 is TGTGCCAGCAGCTCCCTAGATTACGAGCAGTACTTC.

This chain joins TRBV28 and TRBJ1-5; 8 positions match TRBD1. There are 15 residues in the CDR3. Germline-derived CDR1 and CDR2 are MDHEN and SYDVKM. The J segment lost 2 bases and the V segment lost 4 bases, leaving 4 bases of the junction unmatched. The CDR3 DNA is TGTGCCAGCAGTTCCGGACAGGGCGGCAATCAGCCCCAGCATTTT. It specifies CASSSGQGGNQPQHF. The variable domain in full, completed from reference TRBV28 and TRBJ1-5, reads DVKVTQSSRYLVKRTGEKVFLECVQDMDHENMFWYRQDPGLGLRLIYFSYDVKMKEKGDIPEGYSVSREKKERFSLILESASTNQTSMYLCASSSGQGGNQPQHFGDGTRLSIL.

The chain carries TRBV7-2 and TRBJ2-5; the D gene is possibly TRBD1 (6 bases). Looked up from germline, CDR1 is SGHTA and CDR2 is FQGNSA. V gave up 1 base and J gave up 2 bases, with 11 bases separating them. The CDR3 is made up of 15 amino acids. CDR3 coding DNA: TGTGCCAGCAGCTTAGGCTACAGGGAACAAGAGACCCAGTACTTC. Its protein product is CASSLGYREQETQYF.

The DNA for the CDR3 is TGTGCCAGCTCACCGGATCCTCACGATGCAGGATCAAGTGAAAAACTGTTTTTT. Translation: CASSPDPHDAGSSEKLFF. This sequence joins TRBV18 and TRBJ1-4, with unresolved D. Trimming took off 3 bases at V and 7 bases at J, with 24 bases between the two ends. The CDR3 loop spans 18 amino acids. The germline V gene encodes CDR1 KGHSH and CDR2 LQKENI.

A remark on this clone: The germline gene is not matched at one end of the junction; a read error may be the cause. CDR3 region: CASSLGTTGLGNTEDFF. CDR3 DNA: TGTGCCAGCAGCTTGGGAACGACAGGGTTGGGAAACACTGAAGATTTCTTT. The chain carries TRBV5-4 and TRBJ1-1; 7 bases match TRBD1. The CDR3 runs 17 residues. Germline V gene lookup returns CDR1 SGHNT and CDR2 YYREEE (reference sequence).

The rearrangement links TRBV5-1 to TRBJ2-3; D remains unclear. Deletions cut 2 bases from V and 15 bases from J, with 28 bases between. CDR1 and CDR2 from the germline V gene are SGHRS and YFSETQ. This CDR3 is 16 amino acids long. The CDR3 here is CASSFEQTYVPLPPYF. As DNA, the CDR3 is TGCGCCAGCAGCTTCGAACAGACCTACGTTCCGCTTCCTCCATATTTT. Together with reference TRBV5-1 and TRBJ2-3, the CDR3 gives the full variable domain: KAGVTQTPRYLIKTRGQQVTLSCSPISGHRSVSWYQQTPGQGLQFLFEYFSETQRNKGNFPGRFSGRQFSNSRSEMNVSTLELGDSALYLCASSFEQTYVPLPPYFGPGTRLTVL.

The rearrangement links TRBV5-4 to TRBJ2-5; 10 positions agree with TRBD1. The CDR3 runs to 16 residues. V was clipped by 5 bases and J by 2 bases; unmatched bases: 9. Germline V gene sequence: CDR1 SGHNT, CDR2 YYREEE (reference sequence). CDR3 amino acids: CASRPGTGVGQETQYF. DNA of the CDR3: TGTGCCAGCAGGCCCGGGACAGGGGTCGGTCAAGAGACCCAGTACTTC.

The chain is built from TRBV11-2 and TRBJ2-1; 9 nucleotides agree with TRBD1. Germline V gene sequence: CDR1 SGHAT, CDR2 FQNNGV. The CDR3 has 16 amino acids. J lost 1 base, V lost 8 bases, and 9 bases had no gene match. CDR3 bases: TGTGCCAGCTCGACAGGGGGGGGAGCATCCTACAATGAGCAGTTCTTC. Translating gives CASSTGGGASYNEQFF.